This T cell receptor beta chain was recovered during a study of a mutant IDH1 vaccine in newly diagnosed glioma. Study in general: All eight of the vaccinations patients received fell in weeks 1, 3, 5, 7, 11, 15, 19 and 23. Patients had received radiotherapy, temozolomide, or both previously, most receiving both. There were approximately 62% males and about 38% females among treated patients, whose mean age was about 41 years.

On this clone: Its antigen remains unknown.

Germline assignment: CDR1 SQVTM and CDR2 ANQGSEA. There are 16 residues in the CDR3. After removal of 5 bases from V and 5 bases from J, the junction contained 12 bases not matched to a gene. Time point specified: week 5, during vaccination. Mutant IDH1 20-mer peptide, at 300 ug, made up each vaccine dose, with topical imiquimod. Assay: immunoSEQ multiplex PCR; the TCRdb copy retains only in-frame clones and omits some. The repertoire holds 40,000 to 55,000 clones, about three quarters seen once, with around 5.2% in the top ten. This chain links TRBV29-1 with TRBJ2-5; 12 bases line up with TRBD2. This sequence originates from a man aged 50 to 59 with glioma. Sequences were derived from PBMCs, sampled from a glioma patient whose treatment included an IDH1 peptide vaccine. The CDR3 DNA follows: TGCAGCGTTCTTGCCTCTAGCGGGGGGGCATGGGAGACCCAGTACTTC. This translates into CSVLASSGGAWETQYF.